This TCR beta chain was profiled in a study of somatic mutations in cytotoxic T cells in rheumatoid arthritis (dated by TCRdb to about 2017). The study in broad terms: Peripheral blood (about 30 ml EDTA) was collected from patients immediately after diagnosis and before any treatment began. To characterize clonality, the study used TCRB deep sequencing while asking whether somatic mutations are carried by expanded CD8+ T-cell clones in newly diagnosed, untreated rheumatoid arthritis. TCRB deep sequencing covered 65 to 80 patients with rheumatoid arthritis along with approximately 20 healthy controls. Sorted V beta1+ cells also underwent TCRB sequencing, and some V beta antibody-stained T-cell populations were flow-sorted at nearly 100% purity on a FACSAria II or Sony SH800. Patient and control groups had essentially identical median ages.

What the research found in general, with its limitations: An increase of CD8+ clonality with age was seen in patients (Spearman r of about 0.45) but not in healthy controls. The antigen targets of the expanded CD8+ clones were unknown, and absence from virus-specific databases did not rule out viral specificity. Several identical CD8+ TCRB sequences were found in both blood and synovial fluid, and in about an eighth of the roughly 65 patients the largest CD8+ clone exceeded 20% of CD8+ cells. No adjustment for multiple comparisons was made for the slight TRBV07 underrepresentation in patients. Rheumatoid arthritis patients and age-matched healthy controls did not significantly differ in CD8+ T-cell clonality.

As concerns this clone: It lacks a known antigen. No per-base quality is available; no much larger clone lies one base away.

The CDR3, from cysteine to phenylalanine, totals 15 residues. This entry keeps only the CDR3 DNA: 45 bases, framed from base 1. Deletion took 1 base off V and 5 bases off J, with a span of 14 bases between the germline ends. Per the germline V gene, LGHNA is the CDR1 and YSLEER is the CDR2. Positive magnetic bead selection on an AutoMACS was used to isolate CD4+ and CD8+ cells, with flow cytometry used to check purity. Initial screening for clonal expansions relied on flow cytometry with a TCR V beta antibody panel, after which sorted CD8+ fractions underwent TCRB deep sequencing for characterization. Isolation of peripheral blood mononuclear cells was done through Ficoll-Paque PLUS density gradient separation. Nucleospin Tissue or Tissue XS kits were used to extract DNA from CD4-enriched, CD8-enriched or PBMC samples, and a Qubit 2.0 fluorometer was used for quantification. TCRB CDR3 sequencing used the immunoSEQ assay on genomic DNA. The authors processed their data as follows. When patient CD8+ clones exceeding 1% were checked against published virus-specific TCRB sequences, only a few matched. The analyses included only productive TCRB rearrangements. A clone was defined by a unique TCRB CDR3 sequence, and clonality was computed as a productive clonality index based on Shannon entropy. To calculate repertoire overlap between two samples, the template counts of each clone were considered relative to each sample's total templates. V-gene usage from TCRB sequencing and V-gene usage measured by flow cytometry were correlated (Spearman r of about 0.56). TCRdb stores this immuneACCESS table with in-frame sequences only. Part of the clones is absent; in the studies checked, under half of the shortfall reflects unresolved V genes, and no reason is known for the rest. Clone size and V and J calls were adopted from that table, with D and trimming inferred from the DNA. The sample table holds about 29,000 clones, of which around 84% were seen once. The ten largest clones take up almost 9.5% of the sample.

This chain is built from TRBV4-3 and TRBJ2-5; the D segment cannot be called with confidence. The sequencing input was CD8+ T cells sorted from blood. The clonotype comes from an adult with rheumatoid arthritis. The CDR3 has the sequence CASSQATRLRETQYF. The base sequence is TGCGCCAGCAGCCAAGCAACCAGGCTAAGGGAGACCCAGTACTTC.